This TCR beta chain was documented in a study of tumor-infiltrating lymphocytes in primary liver carcinoma. Whole-study context: Samples produced roughly 3.65 to 7.5 million productive TCRbeta reads, comparable across tissue types.

Synthesis of TCR beta cDNA was carried out from approximately 0.55 ug total RNA with a constant-region primer. Modified slightly, ARM-PCR produced TCR beta libraries over three nested multiplex PCR rounds. In the first two PCR rounds, TRBV1-TRBV30 forward primers were paired with a C-beta reverse primer, and each round lasted about 9 cycles. In TCRdb, the multiplex PCR reads were re-called with MiXCR into one record per CDR3 protein. Of just over 300,000 distinct CDR3 sequences listed, more than 55% are singletons. Germline values: CDR1 MNHNY, CDR2 SVGAGI (reference sequence). CDR3 length equals 14 residues. In regard to this clonotype: Germline and junction disagree at one end, which may indicate a read error.

They got blood RNA out of unsorted whole blood and also pulled out germline DNA. This TCR came from a woman aged 25 to 45 with primary liver carcinoma and hepatitis B virus infection. The sequenced sample was peripheral blood. The chain joins TRBV6-6 to TRBJ2-7; 7 nucleotides agree with TRBD1. The CDR3 here is CASSYDRAAYERYF. Written as DNA, the CDR3 is TGTGCCAGCAGTTATGACAGGGCCGCCTACGAGCGGTACTTC.